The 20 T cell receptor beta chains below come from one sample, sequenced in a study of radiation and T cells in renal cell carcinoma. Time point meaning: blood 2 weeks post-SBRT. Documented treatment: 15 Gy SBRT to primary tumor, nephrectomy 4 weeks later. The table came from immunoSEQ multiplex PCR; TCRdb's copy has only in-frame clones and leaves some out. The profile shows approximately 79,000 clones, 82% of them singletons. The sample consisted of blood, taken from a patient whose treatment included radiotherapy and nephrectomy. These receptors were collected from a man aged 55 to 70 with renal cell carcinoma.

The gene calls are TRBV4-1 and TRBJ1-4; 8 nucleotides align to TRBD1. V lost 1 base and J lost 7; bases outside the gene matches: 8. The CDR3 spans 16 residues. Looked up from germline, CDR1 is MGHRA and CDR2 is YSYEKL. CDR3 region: CASSQGDRSRGEKLFF. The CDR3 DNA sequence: TGCGCCAGCAGCCAAGGGGACAGGTCCAGGGGTGAAAAACTGTTTTTT.

CDR3 loop: CASSFPGLAANEQFF. The CDR3 bases are TGTGCCAGCAGCTTTCCGGGGCTAGCGGCCAATGAGCAGTTCTTC. The rearrangement links TRBV7-9 to TRBJ2-1, with 7 bases lining up with TRBD2. This CDR3 is built from 15 residues. J lost 6 bases, V lost 3 bases, and 8 bases had no gene match. Germline CDR1 is SEHNR and CDR2 is FQNEAQ (reference sequence).

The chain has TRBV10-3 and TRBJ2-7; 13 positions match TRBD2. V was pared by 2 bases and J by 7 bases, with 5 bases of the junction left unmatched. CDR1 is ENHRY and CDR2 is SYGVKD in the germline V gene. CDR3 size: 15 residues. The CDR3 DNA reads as TGTGCCATCAGTGAGACGACTAGCGGGAGGTTTGAGCAGTACTTC. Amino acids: CAISETTSGRFEQYF.

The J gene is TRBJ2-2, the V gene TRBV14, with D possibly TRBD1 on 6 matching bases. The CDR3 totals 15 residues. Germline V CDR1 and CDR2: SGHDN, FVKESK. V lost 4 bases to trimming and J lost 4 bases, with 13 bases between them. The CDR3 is CASSPIQGPTGELFF. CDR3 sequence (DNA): TGTGCCAGCAGCCCTATACAGGGACCCACCGGGGAGCTGTTTTTT.

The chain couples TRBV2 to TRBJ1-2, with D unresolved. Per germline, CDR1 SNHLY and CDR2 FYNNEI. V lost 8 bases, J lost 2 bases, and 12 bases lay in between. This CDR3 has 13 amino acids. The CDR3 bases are TGTGCCAGCCACCCGGACGGGAACTATGGCTACACCTTC. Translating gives CASHPDGNYGYTF.

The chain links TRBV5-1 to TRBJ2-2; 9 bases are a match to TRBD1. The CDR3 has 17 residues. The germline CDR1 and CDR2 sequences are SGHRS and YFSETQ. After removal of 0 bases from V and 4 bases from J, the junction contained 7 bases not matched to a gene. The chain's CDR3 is CASSLASDRGFTGELFF. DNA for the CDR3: TGCGCCAGCAGCTTGGCTTCGGACAGGGGTTTCACCGGGGAGCTGTTTTTT.

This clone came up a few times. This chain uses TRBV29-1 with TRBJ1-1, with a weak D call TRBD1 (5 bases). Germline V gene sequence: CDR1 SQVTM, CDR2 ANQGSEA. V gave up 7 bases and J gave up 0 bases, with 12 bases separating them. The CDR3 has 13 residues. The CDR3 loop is CSAGDRLNTEAFF. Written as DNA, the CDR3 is TGCAGCGCCGGAGACAGATTGAACACTGAAGCTTTCTTT.

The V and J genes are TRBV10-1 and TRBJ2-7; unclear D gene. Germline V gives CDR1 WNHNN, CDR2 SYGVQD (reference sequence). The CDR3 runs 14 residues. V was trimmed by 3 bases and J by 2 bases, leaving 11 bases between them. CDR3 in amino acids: CASSDQPGPYEQYF. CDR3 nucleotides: TGCGCCAGCAGTGACCAGCCGGGCCCCTACGAGCAGTACTTC.

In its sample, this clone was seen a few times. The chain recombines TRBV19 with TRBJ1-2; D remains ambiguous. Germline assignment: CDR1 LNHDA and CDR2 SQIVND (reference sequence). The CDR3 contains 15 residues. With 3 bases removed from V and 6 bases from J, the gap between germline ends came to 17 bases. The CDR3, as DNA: TGTGCCAGTAGTATCGGAGTGACCCAAACCCATGGCTACACCTTC. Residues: CASSIGVTQTHGYTF.

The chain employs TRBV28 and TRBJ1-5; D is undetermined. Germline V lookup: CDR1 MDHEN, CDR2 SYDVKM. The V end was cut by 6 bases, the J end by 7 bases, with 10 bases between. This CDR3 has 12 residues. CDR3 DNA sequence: TGTGCCAGCAGCGAGCAGGTCCAGCCCCAGCATTTT. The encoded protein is CASSEQVQPQHF.

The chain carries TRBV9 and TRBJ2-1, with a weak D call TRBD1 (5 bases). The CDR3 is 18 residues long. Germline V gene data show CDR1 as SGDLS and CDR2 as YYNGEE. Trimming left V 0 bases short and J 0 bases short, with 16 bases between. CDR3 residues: CASSVDYGHPSSYNEQFF. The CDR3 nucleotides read TGTGCCAGCAGCGTAGATTATGGACACCCAAGCTCCTACAATGAGCAGTTCTTC. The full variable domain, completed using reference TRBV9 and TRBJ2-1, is DSGVTQTPKHLITATGQRVTLRCSPRSGDLSVYWYQQSLDQGLQFLIQYYNGEERAKGNILERFSAQQFPDLHSELNLSSLELGDSALYFCASSVDYGHPSSYNEQFFGPGTRLTVL.

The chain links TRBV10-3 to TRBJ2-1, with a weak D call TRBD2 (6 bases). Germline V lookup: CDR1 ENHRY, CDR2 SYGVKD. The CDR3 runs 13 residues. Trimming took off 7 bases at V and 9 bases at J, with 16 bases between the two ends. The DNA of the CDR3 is TGTGCCATCAATCGAGGAGGGTTGGGTGAGCAGTTCTTC. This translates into CAINRGGLGEQFF.

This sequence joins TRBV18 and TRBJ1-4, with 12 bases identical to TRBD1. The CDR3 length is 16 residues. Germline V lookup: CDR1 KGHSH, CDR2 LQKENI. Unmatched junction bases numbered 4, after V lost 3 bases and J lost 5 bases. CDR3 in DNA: TGTGCCAGCTCACCTCGGGACAGGGGGCAGAATGAAAAACTGTTTTTT. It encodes CASSPRDRGQNEKLFF.

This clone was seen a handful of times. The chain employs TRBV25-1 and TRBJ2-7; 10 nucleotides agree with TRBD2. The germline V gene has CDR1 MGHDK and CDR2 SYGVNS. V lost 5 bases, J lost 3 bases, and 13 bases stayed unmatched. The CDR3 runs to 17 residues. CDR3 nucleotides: TGTGCCAGCAGTCCCCGCCCCAGGGCTAGCGGGAGCTACGAGCAGTACTTC. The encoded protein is CASSPRPRASGSYEQYF.

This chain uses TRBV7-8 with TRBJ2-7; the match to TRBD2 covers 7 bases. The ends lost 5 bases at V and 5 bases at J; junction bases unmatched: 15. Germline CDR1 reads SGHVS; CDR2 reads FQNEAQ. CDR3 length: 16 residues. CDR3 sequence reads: CASSPQAGTVDHEQYF. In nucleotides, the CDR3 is TGTGCCAGCAGCCCCCAAGCGGGAACGGTGGACCACGAGCAGTACTTC.

The CDR3 region has the DNA TGCGCCAGCAGCCAGGGATACAGTGGTGGAGAGACCCAGTACTTC. It yields the protein CASSQGYSGGETQYF. The chain links TRBV4-1 to TRBJ2-5; D is undetermined. V gave up 3 bases and J gave up 4 bases, with 15 bases separating them. The CDR3 extends over 15 amino acids. The germline CDR1 and CDR2 sequences are MGHRA and YSYEKL.

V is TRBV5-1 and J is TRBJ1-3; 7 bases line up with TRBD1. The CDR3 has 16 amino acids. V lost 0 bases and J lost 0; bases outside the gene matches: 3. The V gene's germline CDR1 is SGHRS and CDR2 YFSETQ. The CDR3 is CASSLDGQVSGNTIYF. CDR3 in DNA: TGCGCCAGCAGCTTGGACGGACAGGTCTCTGGAAACACCATATATTTT.

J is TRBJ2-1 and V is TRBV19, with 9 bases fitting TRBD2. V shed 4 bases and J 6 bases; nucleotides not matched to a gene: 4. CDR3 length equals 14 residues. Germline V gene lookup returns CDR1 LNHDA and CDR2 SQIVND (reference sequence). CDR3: CASSTPGLANEQFF. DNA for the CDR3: TGTGCCAGTAGTACCCCGGGACTAGCCAATGAGCAGTTCTTC.

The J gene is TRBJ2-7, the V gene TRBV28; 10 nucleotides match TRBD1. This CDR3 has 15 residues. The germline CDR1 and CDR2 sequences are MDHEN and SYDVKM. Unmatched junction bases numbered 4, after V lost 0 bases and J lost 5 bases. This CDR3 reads CASSLWGQGRNEQYF. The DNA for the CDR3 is TGTGCCAGCAGTTTATGGGGACAGGGGAGGAACGAGCAGTACTTC.

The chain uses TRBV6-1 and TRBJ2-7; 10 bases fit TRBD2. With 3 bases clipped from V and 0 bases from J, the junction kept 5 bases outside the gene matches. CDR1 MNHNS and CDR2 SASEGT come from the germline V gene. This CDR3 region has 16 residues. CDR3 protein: CASSDRVAGGSYEQYF. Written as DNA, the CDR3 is TGTGCCAGCAGTGATAGGGTAGCGGGAGGCTCCTACGAGCAGTACTTC.